The next 17 T cell receptor beta chains were all read from a single sample in a study of blood T cell repertoires in COVID-19. Measured with immunoSEQ multiplex PCR; TCRdb has only the in-frame clones, and not every one. This sample has about 72,000 clones, with 91% found just once. The sequencing sample was made of peripheral blood. All receptors come from a woman in her fifties or sixties with active COVID-19.

The rearrangement uses TRBV7-8 and TRBJ2-5; 8 bases fit TRBD2. This CDR3 is built from 14 residues. Trimming cost V 5 bases and J 4 bases; bases outside gene matches: 6. The germline V gene has CDR1 SGHVS and CDR2 FQNEAQ. CDR3 region: CASSISGIGETQYF. The CDR3 DNA sequence: TGTGCCAGCAGCATTAGCGGGATTGGAGAGACCCAGTACTTC.

The chain has TRBV20-1 and TRBJ1-5, with D hard to call. Looked up from germline, CDR1 is DFQATT and CDR2 is SNEGSKA (reference sequence). This CDR3 spans 14 amino acids. Trimming shortened V by 3 bases and J by 5 bases, and 14 bases separated the two germline ends. The CDR3, as DNA: TGCAGTGCTAGTCGACAACCGGAGGATCAGCCCCAGCATTTT. Protein product: CSASRQPEDQPQHF.

The chain is built from TRBV19 and TRBJ1-3, with D possibly being TRBD1 (6 bases). The CDR3 extends over 14 amino acids. CDR1 LNHDA and CDR2 SQIVND come from the germline V gene (reference sequence). V dropped 3 bases and J dropped 7 bases, with 13 bases sitting between them. DNA of the CDR3: TGTGCCAGTAGTATTGGCCTTACAGGGAACACCATATATTTT. Its protein is CASSIGLTGNTIYF.

CDR3 bases: TGTGCCAGCAGCATCTCGGTAGCGGGAATAGATACGCAGTATTTT. Its translation is CASSISVAGIDTQYF. The chain employs TRBV9 and TRBJ2-3; 8 positions agree with TRBD2. J gave up 5 bases and V 4 bases, and 9 bases lay outside the gene matches. The germline V gene encodes CDR1 SGDLS and CDR2 YYNGEE. The CDR3 loop spans 15 amino acids.

The V call is TRBV7-9, the J call TRBJ2-1, with TRBD1 matching 10 bases. J gave up 4 bases and V 5 bases, and 5 bases lay outside the gene matches. Germline V gives CDR1 SEHNR, CDR2 FQNEAQ (reference sequence). CDR3 length equals 15 residues. CDR3 in amino acids: CASSIGTGVYNEQFF. DNA of the CDR3: TGTGCCAGCAGCATCGGGACAGGGGTTTACAATGAGCAGTTCTTC. Filled out from reference TRBV7-9 and TRBJ2-1, the complete variable domain reads DTGVSQNPRHKITKRGQNVTFRCDPISEHNRLYWYRQTLGQGPEFLTYFQNEAQLEKSRLLSDRFSAERPKGSFSTLEIQRTEQGDSAMYLCASSIGTGVYNEQFFGPGTRLTVL.

This clone turned up a few times. This chain uses TRBV27 with TRBJ1-5; tentatively, D is TRBD1 (5 bases). The germline gives CDR1 MNHEY, CDR2 SMNVEV (reference sequence). The CDR3 has 16 residues. V lost 5 bases, J lost 1 base, and 15 bases lay in between. The CDR3: CASSRRSGGSNQPQHF. The CDR3 nucleotides read TGTGCCAGCAGTAGGCGCAGTGGGGGGAGCAATCAGCCCCAGCATTTT.

This clone came up a few times. The V call is TRBV3-1 (or the pseudogene TRBV3-2), the J call TRBJ2-2; D is uncertain. From germline, CDR1 is LGHDT and CDR2 YNNKEL (reference sequence). Between the trimmed V and J ends, which lost 3 bases and 7 bases, there was a span of 6 bases. CDR3 size: 12 residues. The CDR3 coding sequence is TGTGCCAGCAGCCACCCCCACGGGGAGCTGTTTTTT. This codes for CASSHPHGELFF.

The rearrangement uses TRBV4-1 and TRBJ2-1, with D perhaps TRBD2 (5 bases). The CDR3 consists of 16 residues. Deletions cut 1 base from V and 6 bases from J, with 16 bases between. Germline V lookup: CDR1 MGHRA, CDR2 YSYEKL. CDR3 protein: CASSQVRADLSNEQFF. The CDR3 DNA reads TGCGCCAGCAGCCAAGTCCGAGCGGACCTGTCCAATGAGCAGTTCTTC.

This chain connects TRBV6-5 to TRBJ2-5; 13 bases line up with TRBD2. This CDR3 has 15 amino acids. The germline V gene has CDR1 MNHEY and CDR2 SVGAGI. The trim removed 6 bases at V and 5 bases at J, leaving 6 bases unmatched. The CDR3 coding sequence is TGTGCCAGCAGGCCCGCGGGACTAGCGGGGGAGACCCAGTACTTC. Amino acid sequence: CASRPAGLAGETQYF.

The gene calls are TRBV10-3 and TRBJ2-7; TRBD1 agrees at 9 bases. The CDR3 extends over 14 amino acids. Trimming cost V 6 bases and J 6 bases; bases outside gene matches: 9. Per the germline V gene, CDR1 is ENHRY and CDR2 is SYGVKD. DNA for the CDR3: TGTGCCATCAGGAAAGAGACAGGGGGTAGCGAGCAGTACTTC. It codes for CAIRKETGGSEQYF.

J is TRBJ2-4 and V is TRBV4-1, with 12 bases identical to TRBD2. The CDR3 contains 17 residues. V dropped 0 bases and J dropped 7; count of bases not matched to a gene: 7. Germline V lookup: CDR1 MGHRA, CDR2 YSYEKL. The CDR3 DNA reads as TGCGCCAGCAGCCAAGATAGGGCTAGCGGGAGGGGGAACATTCAGTACTTC. Protein product: CASSQDRASGRGNIQYF.

This chain joins TRBV21-1 and TRBJ2-5; the D call in the table, TRBD2, was not verified against the DNA. TRBV21-1 is a pseudogene locus. This CDR3 has 13 residues. CDR3 loop: CASSKGPGETQYF. CDR3 DNA: TGTGCCAGCAGCAAAGGTCCGGGAGAGACCCAGTACTTC.

The chain combines TRBV11-1 with TRBJ2-3; TRBD2 matches 12 bases. The junction had 2 bases not matched to a gene; V was cut back by 7 bases and J by 0 bases. The germline gives CDR1 SGHAT, CDR2 FQDESV (reference sequence). The CDR3 consists of 15 residues. For the CDR3, the DNA is TGTGCCAGCACCACTAGCGGGAGGAGCACAGATACGCAGTATTTT. Translated, it gives CASTTSGRSTDTQYF.

The CDR3 DNA sequence: TGTGCCAGCAGCCAAGTCCCAGGGACCCAGTACTTC. Amino acids: CASSQVPGTQYF. The chain links TRBV14 to TRBJ2-5; D call uncertain. Trimming left V 1 base short and J 7 bases short, with 7 bases between. Germline CDR1 SGHDN, CDR2 FVKESK. This CDR3 region has 12 residues.

This chain connects TRBV23-1 to TRBJ2-2; tentative D call: TRBD1 (5 bases). TRBV23-1 is an ORF, and what it does is uncertain. Between the trimmed V and J ends, which lost 0 bases and 4 bases, there was a span of 12 bases. The CDR3 extends over 16 amino acids. DNA for the CDR3: TGCGCCAGCAGTCAATCAAGGGGTAAGAGCACCGGGGAGCTGTTTTTT. This sequence encodes CASSQSRGKSTGELFF.

V is TRBV5-8 and J is TRBJ1-4; 11 bases fit TRBD1. The CDR3 is 14 residues long. Unmatched junction bases numbered 4, after V lost 4 bases and J lost 8 bases. Germline V gene sequence: CDR1 SGHTS, CDR2 YDEGEE. The CDR3 DNA follows: TGTGCCAGCAGCCTGGGACAGGGGGAAGAAAAACTGTTTTTT. This encodes CASSLGQGEEKLFF.

The rearrangement links TRBV28 to TRBJ1-2; tentative D call: TRBD1 (6 bases). V was clipped by 3 bases and J by 4 bases, with 15 bases between them. The germline V gene has CDR1 MDHEN and CDR2 SYDVKM. This CDR3 is built from 15 residues. The CDR3 coding sequence is TGTGCCAGCAGTTTTTCAAGGACACAGGGCTATGGCTACACCTTC. Its protein is CASSFSRTQGYGYTF.